This section outlines one T cell receptor (beta chain) sequence together with its context. The antigen is unknown. The sample originates from a study of blood T cells in healthy people across ages. Whole-study context: Template switching picked up about one barcoded beta molecule for each two T cells. Study-level results: It was not possible, with unsorted PBMCs, to conclusively compare naive and antigen-experienced cells. Observed TCR beta diversity per million T cells went down as age went up. This fall followed a roughly linear course with age.

Donors each provided approximately 9.6 milliliters of peripheral blood. A J-beta primer mix and a sample-barcoded 5' primer were used in a second PCR of about 6 to 12 cycles. Via MiXCR, TCRdb re-called the 5' RACE reads, giving one row per CDR3 protein. The sample has around 800,000 distinct CDR3 sequences; approximately 55% are singletons. The source of this sequence is a man older than 75 in good health. The sequenced material came from blood.

The CDR3 nucleotides read TGTGCCAGCAGCGTAGACCGAGGACTACCAGGGAACAATGAGCAGTTCTTC. Translating it yields CASSVDRGLPGNNEQFF. The chain couples TRBV9 to TRBJ2-1; D possibly corresponds to TRBD2 (6 bases). The CDR3 has 17 residues. V lost 0 bases, J lost 5 bases, and 18 bases lay in between. Germline V gene sequence: CDR1 SGDLS, CDR2 YYNGEE.